The 24 T cell receptor beta chains listed next were all sequenced from one sample in a study of shared clonotypes between healthy human individuals. Measured with immunoSEQ multiplex PCR; TCRdb has only the in-frame clones, and not every one. The sample lists more than 2 million clones, about 93% occurring once. Naive CD8 cells, CD45RO-negative and positively selected for CCR7, excluded terminally differentiated effector memory CD45RA+ cells. The specimen sequenced was naive CD8+ T cells from PBMCs. Every receptor here comes from a man between 18 and 35 years old in good health. Some clones in this sample may be carry-over from other donors' samples.

Regarding this clone: At one end, the junction sequence differs from germline, possibly due to a read error. The chain combines TRBV7-9 with TRBJ2-2; D ambiguous. The CDR3 spans 15 residues. From germline, CDR1 is SEHNR and CDR2 FQNEAQ (reference sequence). The CDR3 DNA sequence: TGCGCCAGCAGCCAAGGAGCAGTGGCCACCGGGGAGCTGTTTTTT. Its translation: CASSQGAVATGELFF.

On this clone: Other DNA sequences in the same sample also yield this CDR3. The chain combines TRBV29-1 with TRBJ2-2, with D possibly matching TRBD1 (5 bases). This CDR3 spans 12 amino acids. CDR1 and CDR2 (germline): SQVTM, ANQGSEA. Trimming pared 5 bases from V and 4 bases from J, leaving 8 bases between. As DNA, the CDR3 is TGCAGCGTTCCTAGGGGCACCGGGGAGCTGTTTTTT. It is translated as CSVPRGTGELFF.

This clone was seen a single time. The rearrangement links TRBV27 to TRBJ2-1; 7 positions agree with TRBD2. Per the germline V gene, CDR1 is MNHEY and CDR2 is SMNVEV (reference sequence). Trimming cost V 10 bases and J 0 bases; bases outside gene matches: 6. The CDR3 consists of 14 residues. Here the CDR3 DNA reads TGTGCCACCACCGGCGGGGGCTCCTACAATGAGCAGTTCTTC. Its protein is CATTGGGSYNEQFF.

The DNA for the CDR3 is TGTGCCAGCAGTTTACACGAGGGGGACGAGCAGTACTTC. Translating it yields CASSLHEGDEQYF. The rearrangement uses TRBV27 and TRBJ2-7; the D gene is possibly TRBD1 (6 bases). Germline V gene data show CDR1 as MNHEY and CDR2 as SMNVEV (reference sequence). V was shortened by 2 bases and J by 5 bases, with 10 bases between the two germline ends. The CDR3 totals 13 residues.

V is TRBV9 and J is TRBJ2-7; D is unresolved. Germline CDR1 and CDR2: SGDLS and YYNGEE. Trimming removed 3 bases at V and 3 bases at J, with 13 bases between. The CDR3 contains 14 residues. CDR3 nucleotides: TGTGCCAGCAGCGCCCACCCCTCGGACTACGAGCAGTACTTC. It translates to CASSAHPSDYEQYF.

This chain joins TRBV14 and TRBJ2-1; 8 nucleotides agree with TRBD2. CDR1 is SGHDN and CDR2 is FVKESK in the germline V gene. V dropped 4 bases and J dropped 2; count of bases not matched to a gene: 4. The CDR3 loop spans 15 amino acids. The CDR3, as DNA: TGTGCCAGCAGCCCGATTAGCGGGACCTACAATGAGCAGTTCTTC. Amino acids: CASSPISGTYNEQFF.

This clone was counted a single time. V gene TRBV19 combines with J gene TRBJ2-7, with D unclear. Germline assignment: CDR1 LNHDA and CDR2 SQIVND (reference sequence). Trimming took 5 bases from V and 2 from J, leaving 10 bases between them. The CDR3 is 13 amino acids. CDR3 nucleotide sequence: TGTGCCAGTAGTCCTGACACGACCTACGAGCAGTACTTC. Protein sequence: CASSPDTTYEQYF.

This chain connects TRBV28 to TRBJ2-1; 11 bases match TRBD2. There are 14 residues in the CDR3. Germline loops: CDR1 MDHEN, CDR2 SYDVKM. The trim removed 4 bases at V and 8 bases at J, leaving 4 bases unmatched. The CDR3 reads CASSYGTSGDEQFF. The DNA of the CDR3 is TGTGCCAGCAGTTACGGGACTAGCGGCGATGAGCAGTTCTTC.

The CDR3 reads CASSYLSSTEAFF. In DNA form, the CDR3 reads TGTGCCAGCAGCTACCTCAGCAGCACTGAAGCTTTCTTT. This sequence joins TRBV5-6 and TRBJ1-1; D is uncertain. V was cut by 3 bases and J by 4 bases, with 10 bases left in between. The CDR3 extends over 13 amino acids. CDR1 is SGHDT, CDR2 YYEEEE, per germline.

The chain carries TRBV7-9 and TRBJ1-2, with TRBD1 as a possible D gene (6 bases). This CDR3 is 12 amino acids long. The germline CDR1 and CDR2 sequences are SEHNR and FQNEAQ (reference sequence). V lost 5 bases and J 6 bases, leaving 10 bases between the germline ends. CDR3 in DNA: TGTGCCAGCAGCCCCGGGACAAATGGCTACACCTTC. Translation: CASSPGTNGYTF.

This sequence joins TRBV19 and TRBJ2-1; 11 positions match TRBD1. In germline, CDR1 is LNHDA, CDR2 SQIVND (reference sequence). V was pared by 2 bases and J by 6 bases, with 3 bases of the junction left unmatched. CDR3 size: 15 residues. In DNA, the CDR3 is TGTGCCAGTAGTATATGGGACAGGGGGTCCAATGAGCAGTTCTTC. It translates to CASSIWDRGSNEQFF. Complete variable domain (other parts from reference TRBV19 and TRBJ2-1): DGGITQSPKYLFRKEGQNVTLSCEQNLNHDAMYWYRQDPGQGLRLIYYSQIVNDFQKGDIAEGYSVSREKKESFPLTVTSAQKNPTAFYLCASSIWDRGSNEQFFGPGTRLTVL.

The chain combines TRBV13 with TRBJ1-4; 10 bases align to TRBD1. The CDR3 extends over 15 amino acids. The trim removed 5 bases at V and 6 bases at J, leaving 6 bases unmatched. The germline gives CDR1 PRHDT, CDR2 FYEKMQ (reference sequence). Here the CDR3 reads CASSPRGTGDEKLFF. CDR3 DNA: TGTGCCAGCAGCCCCCGCGGGACAGGGGATGAAAAACTGTTTTTT.

The chain recombines TRBV4-3 with TRBJ2-2; D is ambiguous. The CDR3 runs to 15 residues. CDR1 is LGHNA and CDR2 is YSLEER in the germline V gene. V lost 1 base and J 4 bases, leaving 10 bases between the germline ends. CDR3 loop: CASSQAMGATGELFF. CDR3 DNA: TGCGCCAGCAGCCAAGCGATGGGCGCCACCGGGGAGCTGTTTTTT.

The J gene is TRBJ1-1, the V gene TRBV19; the D gene is possibly TRBD1 (5 bases). The ends were cut back, 6 bases at V and 2 bases at J, with 13 bases in the middle. The germline V gene encodes CDR1 LNHDA and CDR2 SQIVND (reference sequence). The CDR3 is 14 amino acids. CDR3 DNA sequence: TGTGCCAGTAGGGTGACAGCGTTTAACACTGAAGCTTTCTTT. This gives the protein CASRVTAFNTEAFF.

The chain couples TRBV19 to TRBJ1-2; 8 bases align to TRBD1. CDR3 length: 14 amino acids. Trimming took 5 bases from V and 5 from J; bases not matched to a gene: 7. Germline CDR1 and CDR2: LNHDA and SQIVND (reference sequence). The chain's CDR3 is CASSVGQGPYGYTF. For the CDR3, the DNA is TGTGCCAGTAGTGTCGGACAGGGCCCTTATGGCTACACCTTC.

The CDR3 reads CASSQGHLGAYEQYF. DNA for the CDR3: TGCGCCAGCAGCCAAGGACACTTAGGCGCCTACGAGCAGTACTTC. The rearrangement joins TRBV4-1 to TRBJ2-7, with D uncertain. The CDR3 totals 15 residues. Germline V gene sequence: CDR1 MGHRA, CDR2 YSYEKL. Trimming left V 1 base short and J 2 bases short, with 12 bases between.

Comment on this clone: Additional DNA sequences in this sample encode the identical CDR3. The J gene is TRBJ2-7, the V gene TRBV18; tentatively, D is TRBD1 (5 bases). V lost 2 bases and J lost 4, with 6 bases in between. There are 12 residues in the CDR3. Germline V gene sequence: CDR1 KGHSH, CDR2 LQKENI. The CDR3 DNA reads TGTGCCAGCTCACCAGGGGCTTACGAGCAGTACTTC. Translation gives CASSPGAYEQYF.

A few counts support this clone. V is TRBV5-4 and J is TRBJ1-1; 9 nucleotides line up with TRBD1. The J segment lost 4 bases and the V segment lost 3 bases, leaving 10 bases of the junction unmatched. The CDR3 is 16 residues long. Germline CDR1 and CDR2: SGHNT and YYREEE (reference sequence). CDR3 nucleotide sequence: TGTGCCAGCAGCTCGTTCACAGGGGGCGAGGGCACTGAAGCTTTCTTT. It encodes CASSSFTGGEGTEAFF. Filled out from reference TRBV5-4 and TRBJ1-1, the complete variable domain reads ETGVTQSPTHLIKTRGQQVTLRCSSQSGHNTVSWYQQALGQGPQFIFQYYREEENGRGNFPPRFSGLQFPNYSSELNVNALELDDSALYLCASSSFTGGEGTEAFFGQGTRLTVV.

The chain links TRBV7-9 to TRBJ1-1, with D unresolved. The CDR3 spans 16 residues. Germline CDR1 reads SEHNR; CDR2 reads FQNEAQ (reference sequence). V shed 3 bases and J shed 0 bases, with 14 bases lying between them. In DNA, the CDR3 is TGTGCCAGCAGCTTGTTGGGAAGGGCGGTGAACACTGAAGCTTTCTTT. Its protein product is CASSLLGRAVNTEAFF.

The chain has TRBV6-6 and TRBJ2-7, with a possible D match to TRBD1 (6 bases). This CDR3 region has 13 residues. The V gene lost 5 bases and the J gene lost 4 bases, with 12 bases spanning the gap. Looked up from germline, CDR1 is MNHNY and CDR2 is SVGAGI (reference sequence). For the CDR3, the DNA is TGTGCCAGCAGTCCCCGAGGGGGTTACGAGCAGTACTTC. Encoded protein: CASSPRGGYEQYF.

Comment on this clone: The sample carries other DNA sequences with the same CDR3. This chain uses TRBV27 with TRBJ2-5; 7 nucleotides line up with TRBD1. With 5 bases clipped from V and 5 bases from J, the junction kept 8 bases outside the gene matches. Looked up from germline, CDR1 is MNHEY and CDR2 is SMNVEV (reference sequence). This CDR3 spans 14 amino acids. This chain's CDR3 is CASSPDRVGETQYF. CDR3 coding DNA: TGTGCCAGCAGTCCTGACAGGGTCGGGGAGACCCAGTACTTC.

The rearrangement uses TRBV4-1 and TRBJ1-1; TRBD1 matches at 7 bases. The J segment lost 0 bases and the V segment lost 2 bases, leaving 12 bases of the junction unmatched. The CDR3 spans 18 residues. The germline CDR1 and CDR2 sequences are MGHRA and YSYEKL. The CDR3 loop reads CASSQPDREGEMNTEAFF. As DNA, the CDR3 is TGCGCCAGCAGCCAACCCGACAGGGAGGGGGAAATGAACACTGAAGCTTTCTTT.

This chain connects TRBV10-3 to TRBJ2-1; perhaps TRBD1 as D (6 bases). Germline CDR1 reads ENHRY; CDR2 reads SYGVKD. The V and J ends lost 0 bases and 7 bases respectively, with 7 bases between them. This CDR3 is 13 amino acids long. The CDR3 sequence is CAISESQGNEQFF. CDR3 DNA sequence: TGTGCCATCAGTGAGTCGCAGGGGAATGAGCAGTTCTTC.

V gene TRBV27 combines with J gene TRBJ2-1, with TRBD2 as a possible D gene (6 bases). The CDR3 is 17 amino acids. Looked up from germline, CDR1 is MNHEY and CDR2 is SMNVEV (reference sequence). V gave up 8 bases and J gave up 2 bases, with 22 bases separating them. As DNA, the CDR3 is TGTGCCAGCGCCATGTTCCCCGGGGGAGAGACCTACAATGAGCAGTTCTTC. As protein: CASAMFPGGETYNEQFF.